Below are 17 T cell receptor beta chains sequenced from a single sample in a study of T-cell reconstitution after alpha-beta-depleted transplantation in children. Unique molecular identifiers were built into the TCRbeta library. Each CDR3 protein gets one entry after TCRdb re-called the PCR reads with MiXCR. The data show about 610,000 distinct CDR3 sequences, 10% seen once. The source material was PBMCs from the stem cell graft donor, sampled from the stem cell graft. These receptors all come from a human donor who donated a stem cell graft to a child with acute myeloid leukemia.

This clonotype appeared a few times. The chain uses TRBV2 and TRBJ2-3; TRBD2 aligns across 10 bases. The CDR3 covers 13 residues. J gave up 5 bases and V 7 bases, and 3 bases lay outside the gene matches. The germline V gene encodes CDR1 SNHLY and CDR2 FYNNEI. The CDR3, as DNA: TGTGCCAGCAAAGCGGGAGGGATAGATACGCAGTATTTT. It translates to CASKAGGIDTQYF.

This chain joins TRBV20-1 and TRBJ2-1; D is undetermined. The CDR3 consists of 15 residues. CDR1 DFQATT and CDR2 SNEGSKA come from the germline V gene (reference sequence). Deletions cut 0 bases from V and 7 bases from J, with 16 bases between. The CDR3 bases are TGCAGTGCTAGAGATCGGAAAAGGGCGTTAAATGAGCAGTTCTTC. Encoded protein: CSARDRKRALNEQFF.

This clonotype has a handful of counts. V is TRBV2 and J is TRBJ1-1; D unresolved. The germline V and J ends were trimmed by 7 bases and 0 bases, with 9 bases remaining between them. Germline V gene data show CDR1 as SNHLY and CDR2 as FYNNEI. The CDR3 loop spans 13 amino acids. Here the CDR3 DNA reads TGTGCCAGCATCACCGCCATGAACACTGAAGCTTTCTTT. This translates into CASITAMNTEAFF.

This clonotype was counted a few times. The CDR3 here is CAWSVPSGRAETQYF. As DNA, the CDR3 is TGTGCCTGGAGTGTTCCCAGCGGGAGGGCAGAGACCCAGTACTTC. The V gene is TRBV30, the J gene TRBJ2-5, with 10 bases that match TRBD2. V trimming: 0 bases; J trimming: 4 bases; junction bases outside the gene matches: 5. Germline V gives CDR1 GTSNPN, CDR2 SVGIG (reference sequence). CDR3 size: 15 residues.

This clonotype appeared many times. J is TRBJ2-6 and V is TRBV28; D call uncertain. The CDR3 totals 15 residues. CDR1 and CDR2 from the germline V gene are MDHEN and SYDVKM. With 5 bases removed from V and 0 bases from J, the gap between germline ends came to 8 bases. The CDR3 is CASSPDNSGANVLTF. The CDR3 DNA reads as TGTGCCAGCAGTCCCGATAACTCTGGGGCCAACGTCCTGACTTTC.

DNA for the CDR3: TGCAGCCCTTTAGGGGGTTCTGGGGCCAACGTCCTGACTTTC. It specifies CSPLGGSGANVLTF. The chain recombines TRBV20-1 with TRBJ2-6; TRBD1 is a possible D gene (6 bases). Germline CDR1 and CDR2: DFQATT and SNEGSKA (reference sequence). CDR3 length: 14 amino acids.

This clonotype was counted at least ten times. The CDR3 spells CASSFRLAGASTDTQYF. The CDR3 DNA sequence: TGTGCCAGCAGCTTCCGACTAGCGGGGGCCAGCACAGATACGCAGTATTTT. The chain joins TRBV7-2 to TRBJ2-3; 12 bases line up with TRBD2. This CDR3 comprises 17 residues. With 3 bases clipped from V and 0 bases from J, the junction kept 4 bases outside the gene matches. CDR1 is SGHTA and CDR2 is FQGNSA in the germline V gene.

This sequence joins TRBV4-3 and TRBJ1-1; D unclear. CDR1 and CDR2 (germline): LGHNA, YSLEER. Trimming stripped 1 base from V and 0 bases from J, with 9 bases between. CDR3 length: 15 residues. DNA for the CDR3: TGCGCCAGCAGCCAAGTATCCACAGTGAACACTGAAGCTTTCTTT. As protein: CASSQVSTVNTEAFF.

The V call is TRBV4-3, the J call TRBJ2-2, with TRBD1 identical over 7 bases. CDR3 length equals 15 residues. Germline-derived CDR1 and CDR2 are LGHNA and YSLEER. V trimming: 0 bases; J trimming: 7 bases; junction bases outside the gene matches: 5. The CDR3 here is CASSQDRQGSGELFF. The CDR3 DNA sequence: TGCGCCAGCAGCCAAGATCGACAGGGAAGCGGGGAGCTGTTTTTT.

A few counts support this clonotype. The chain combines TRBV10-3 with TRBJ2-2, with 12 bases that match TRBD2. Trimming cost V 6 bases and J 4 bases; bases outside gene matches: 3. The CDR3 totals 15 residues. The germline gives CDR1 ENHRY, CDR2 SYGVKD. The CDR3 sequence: CAISWTSGITGELFF. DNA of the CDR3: TGTGCCATCAGCTGGACTAGCGGGATCACCGGGGAGCTGTTTTTT.

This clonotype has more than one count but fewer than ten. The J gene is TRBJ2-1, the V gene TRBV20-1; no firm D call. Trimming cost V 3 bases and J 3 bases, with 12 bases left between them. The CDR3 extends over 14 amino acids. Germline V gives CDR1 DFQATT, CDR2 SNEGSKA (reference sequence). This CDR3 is CSASEERGYNEQFF. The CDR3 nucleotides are TGCAGTGCTAGTGAAGAGCGTGGCTACAATGAGCAGTTCTTC.

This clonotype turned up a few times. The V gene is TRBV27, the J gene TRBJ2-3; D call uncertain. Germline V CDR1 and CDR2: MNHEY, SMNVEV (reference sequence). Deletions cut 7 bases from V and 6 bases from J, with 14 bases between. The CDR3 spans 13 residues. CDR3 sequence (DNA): TGTGCCAGCAACCGTGGTTTGGGGGATACGCAGTATTTT. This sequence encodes CASNRGLGDTQYF.

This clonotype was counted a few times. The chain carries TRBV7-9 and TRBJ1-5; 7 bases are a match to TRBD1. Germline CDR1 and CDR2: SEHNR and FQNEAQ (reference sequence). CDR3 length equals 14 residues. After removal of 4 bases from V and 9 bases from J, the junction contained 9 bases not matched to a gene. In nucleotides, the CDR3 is TGTGCCAGCAGCTCAACAGGGGCAGGCGGGCCCCAGCATTTT. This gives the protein CASSSTGAGGPQHF.

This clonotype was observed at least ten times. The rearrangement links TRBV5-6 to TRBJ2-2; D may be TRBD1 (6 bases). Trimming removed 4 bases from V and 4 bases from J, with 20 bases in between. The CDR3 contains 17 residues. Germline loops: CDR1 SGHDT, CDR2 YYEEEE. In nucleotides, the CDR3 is TGTGCCAGCAGCCCTCACCCCTCGGGACAACTCACCGGGGAGCTGTTTTTT. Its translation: CASSPHPSGQLTGELFF.

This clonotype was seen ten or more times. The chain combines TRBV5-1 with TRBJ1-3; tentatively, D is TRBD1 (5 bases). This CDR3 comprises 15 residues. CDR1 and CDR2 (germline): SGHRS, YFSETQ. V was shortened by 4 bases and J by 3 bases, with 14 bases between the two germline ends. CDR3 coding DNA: TGCGCCAGCAGCCAGAGGGGCGAGCGTGGAAACACCATATATTTT. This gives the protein CASSQRGERGNTIYF. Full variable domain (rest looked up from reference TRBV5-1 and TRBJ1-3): KAGVTQTPRYLIKTRGQQVTLSCSPISGHRSVSWYQQTPGQGLQFLFEYFSETQRNKGNFPGRFSGRQFSNSRSEMNVSTLELGDSALYLCASSQRGERGNTIYFGEGSWLTVV.

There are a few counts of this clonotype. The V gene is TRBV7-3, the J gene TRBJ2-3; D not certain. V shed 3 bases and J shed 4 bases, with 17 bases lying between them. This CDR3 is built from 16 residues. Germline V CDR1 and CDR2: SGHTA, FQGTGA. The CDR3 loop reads CASSFGPSNPADTQYF. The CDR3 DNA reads TGTGCCAGCAGCTTCGGCCCCTCAAACCCCGCAGATACGCAGTATTTT. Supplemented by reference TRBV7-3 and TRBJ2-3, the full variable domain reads GAGVSQTPSNKVTEKGKYVELRCDPISGHTALYWYRQSLGQGPEFLIYFQGTGAADDSGLPNDRFFAVRPEGSVSTLKIQRTERGDSAVYLCASSFGPSNPADTQYFGPGTRLTVL.

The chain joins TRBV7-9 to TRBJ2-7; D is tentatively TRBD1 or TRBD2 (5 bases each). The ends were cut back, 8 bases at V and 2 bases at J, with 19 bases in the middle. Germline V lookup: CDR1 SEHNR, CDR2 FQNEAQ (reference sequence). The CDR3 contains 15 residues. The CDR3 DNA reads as TGTGCCAGCCTCGGGGCCCTCGAGAACCCCTACGAGCAGTACTTC. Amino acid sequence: CASLGALENPYEQYF.